One sample yielded the 30 T cell receptor beta chains listed below, sequenced in a study of blood T cell repertoires in COVID-19. Using immunoSEQ multiplex PCR, the repertoire was profiled, and TCRdb retains in-frame clones only, with some absent. This table holds under 450,000 clones, just over 90% found once. Specimen: PBMCs or T cells enriched from blood (not recorded which). Source of these receptors: a woman in her thirties or forties who had been exposed to COVID-19.

V usage is TRBV7-9 and J usage is TRBJ1-4, with 7 bases fitting TRBD1. The CDR3 is 16 amino acids. After removal of 0 bases from V and 8 bases from J, the junction contained 9 bases not matched to a gene. Germline-derived CDR1 and CDR2 are SEHNR and FQNEAQ (reference sequence). The CDR3 region is CASSLARGFESEKLFF. CDR3 nucleotide sequence: TGTGCCAGCAGCTTAGCCAGGGGGTTTGAGTCCGAAAAACTGTTTTTT. Combining the CDR3 with reference TRBV7-9 and TRBJ1-4 gives the whole variable domain DTGVSQNPRHKITKRGQNVTFRCDPISEHNRLYWYRQTLGQGPEFLTYFQNEAQLEKSRLLSDRFSAERPKGSFSTLEIQRTEQGDSAMYLCASSLARGFESEKLFFGSGTQLSVL.

This chain connects TRBV7-2 to TRBJ2-3; possibly TRBD2 for D (5 bases). The CDR3 totals 14 residues. Looked up from germline, CDR1 is SGHTA and CDR2 is FQGNSA. V dropped 5 bases and J dropped 4 bases, with 13 bases sitting between them. As DNA, the CDR3 is TGTGCCAGCAGCCCGGGGAGTCGGCCAGATACGCAGTATTTT. It translates to CASSPGSRPDTQYF.

V gene TRBV7-2 combines with J gene TRBJ2-3; D is unresolved. The CDR3 length is 18 residues. Germline loops: CDR1 SGHTA, CDR2 FQGNSA. Between the trimmed V and J ends, which lost 5 bases and 3 bases, there was a span of 24 bases. CDR3 sequence (DNA): TGTGCCAGCAGCACCAACCCCTTGCTAGGCCTTGCGACAGATACGCAGTATTTT. Amino acid sequence: CASSTNPLLGLATDTQYF. The whole variable domain, filled in from reference TRBV7-2 and TRBJ2-3, reads GAGVSQSPSNKVTEKGKDVELRCDPISGHTALYWYRQSLGQGLEFLIYFQGNSAPDKSGLPSDRFSAERTGGSVSTLTIQRTQQEDSAVYLCASSTNPLLGLATDTQYFGPGTRLTVL.

The chain links TRBV5-1 to TRBJ2-3; 14 bases map to TRBD2. This CDR3 has 17 amino acids. Per the germline V gene, CDR1 is SGHRS and CDR2 is YFSETQ. Trimming at V came to 4 bases and at J to 4 bases, leaving 8 bases not matched to a gene. CDR3: CASSPIGTSGSPDTQYF. The DNA of the CDR3 is TGCGCCAGCAGCCCAATCGGGACTAGCGGGAGTCCAGATACGCAGTATTTT.

On this clone: Other DNA sequences from this sample encode an identical CDR3 as well. The genes are TRBV7-9 and TRBJ1-1; D remains ambiguous. There are 13 residues in the CDR3. V lost 1 base and J 6 bases, leaving 9 bases between the germline ends. Germline CDR1 and CDR2: SEHNR and FQNEAQ (reference sequence). The CDR3 bases are TGTGCCAGCAGCTTAGGTCCGGGGTCTGAAGCTTTCTTT. Residues: CASSLGPGSEAFF.

The genes are TRBV6-5 and TRBJ1-2, with 7 positions matching TRBD1. The CDR3 covers 16 residues. Germline V gene data show CDR1 as MNHEY and CDR2 as SVGAGI. Losses at the gene ends were 2 bases for V and 4 bases for J; bases not matched to a gene: 10. For the CDR3, the DNA is TGTGCCAGCAGTTACACCCGGGACAGTGTGATCTATGGCTACACCTTC. Its translation is CASSYTRDSVIYGYTF.

Turning to this clone: Other DNA sequences from this sample encode an identical CDR3 as well. The chain uses TRBV6-5 and TRBJ1-1, with 8 nucleotides matching TRBD1. Germline V gene lookup returns CDR1 MNHEY and CDR2 SVGAGI. Trimming at V came to 6 bases and at J to 1 base, leaving 4 bases not matched to a gene. The CDR3 sequence is 14 residues long. The CDR3 region is CASSRDRGNTEAFF. The CDR3 DNA is TGTGCCAGCAGCAGAGACAGGGGGAACACTGAAGCTTTCTTT.

This clone has a single count. The rearrangement uses TRBV5-6 and TRBJ1-2; 10 nucleotides align to TRBD1. The CDR3 totals 15 residues. Germline loops: CDR1 SGHDT, CDR2 YYEEEE. V trimming: 0 bases; J trimming: 11 bases; junction bases outside the gene matches: 10. The CDR3 DNA follows: TGTGCCAGCAGCTTGGAGGGACAGGGGATTATGTGGTACACCTTC. It translates to CASSLEGQGIMWYTF.

The chain couples TRBV7-2 to TRBJ1-1; the D gene is possibly TRBD1 (5 bases). Trimming took off 2 bases at V and 5 bases at J, with 15 bases between the two ends. There are 15 residues in the CDR3. CDR1 and CDR2 from the germline V gene are SGHTA and FQGNSA. CDR3 nucleotide sequence: TGTGCCAGCAGCTTATCCGGGGGTTTGGAAACTGAAGCTTTCTTT. Residues: CASSLSGGLETEAFF. Looking up the rest from reference TRBV7-2 and TRBJ1-1 gives the full variable domain: GAGVSQSPSNKVTEKGKDVELRCDPISGHTALYWYRQSLGQGLEFLIYFQGNSAPDKSGLPSDRFSAERTGGSVSTLTIQRTQQEDSAVYLCASSLSGGLETEAFFGQGTRLTVV.

This clone was found once. The CDR3 is CSVGYRVFLGEGNEQFF. The CDR3 DNA sequence: TGCAGCGTTGGGTACAGGGTCTTTTTGGGGGAGGGTAATGAGCAGTTCTTC. The chain joins TRBV29-1 to TRBJ2-1; D is possibly TRBD2 (7 bases). The CDR3 is 17 residues long. Germline CDR1 SQVTM, CDR2 ANQGSEA. V shed 4 bases and J shed 7 bases, with 26 bases lying between them.

V gene TRBV11-3 combines with J gene TRBJ1-1, with D tentatively TRBD1 (6 bases). CDR1 SGHNT and CDR2 YENEEA come from the germline V gene. The CDR3 is 15 residues long. The V end was cut by 2 bases, the J end by 0 bases, with 10 bases between. CDR3 coding DNA: TGTGCCAGCAGCTTAAGGGGGGGACTGAACACTGAAGCTTTCTTT. This encodes CASSLRGGLNTEAFF.

The CDR3 is CASREAGSSYNEQFF. The CDR3 DNA reads TGTGCCAGTAGGGAAGCGGGGAGCTCCTACAATGAGCAGTTCTTC. This chain connects TRBV19 to TRBJ2-1; 7 bases are a match to TRBD2. The CDR3 consists of 15 residues. V shed 6 bases, J shed 0 bases, and the junction held 5 bases outside the gene matches. Germline assignment: CDR1 LNHDA and CDR2 SQIVND (reference sequence).

This rearrangement joins TRBV2 to TRBJ1-4; TRBD1 might be the D (6 bases). This CDR3 contains 14 residues. Per the germline V gene, CDR1 is SNHLY and CDR2 is FYNNEI. Trimming took off 7 bases at V and 7 bases at J, with 16 bases between the two ends. In nucleotides, the CDR3 is TGTGCCAGCACCCTAGGGGGTGGACGTGAAAAACTGTTTTTT. Encoded protein: CASTLGGGREKLFF.

The chain carries TRBV30 and TRBJ2-3, with D hard to call. The CDR3 loop spans 11 amino acids. Germline CDR1 GTSNPN, CDR2 SVGIG (reference sequence). Trimming took 1 base from V and 4 from J, leaving 3 bases between them. The CDR3 protein is CAWSGADTQYF. Written as DNA, the CDR3 is TGTGCCTGGAGTGGCGCAGATACGCAGTATTTT.

The chain uses TRBV5-1 and TRBJ1-2, with D possibly being TRBD1 (5 bases). The germline V and J ends were trimmed by 8 bases and 7 bases, with 18 bases remaining between them. Per the germline V gene, CDR1 is SGHRS and CDR2 is YFSETQ. CDR3 size: 13 residues. The CDR3 sequence is CASSSGRVRGYTF. Here the CDR3 DNA reads TGCGCCAGTTCGAGTGGCAGGGTACGTGGCTACACCTTC.

The chain carries TRBV5-1 and TRBJ1-2; D may be TRBD1 (5 bases). The germline V gene has CDR1 SGHRS and CDR2 YFSETQ. V was trimmed by 5 bases and J by 6 bases, leaving 14 bases between them. The CDR3 has 13 amino acids. The CDR3 nucleotides read TGCGCCAGCAGTTTCAGGGTTTTGGATGGCTACACCTTC. This codes for CASSFRVLDGYTF.

The V call is TRBV15, the J call TRBJ2-5; possible D gene TRBD2, 5 bases. Germline loops: CDR1 LNHNV, CDR2 YYDKDF (reference sequence). The CDR3 consists of 15 residues. V gave up 0 bases and J gave up 7 bases, with 15 bases separating them. In DNA form, the CDR3 reads TGTGCCACCAGCAGAGATGGTGTCCCCCGGGGGACCCAGTACTTC. This encodes CATSRDGVPRGTQYF.

The J gene is TRBJ1-4, the V gene TRBV7-9, with D tentatively TRBD1 (5 bases). Germline V gene data show CDR1 as SEHNR and CDR2 as FQNEAQ (reference sequence). This CDR3 has 13 amino acids. V was shortened by 6 bases and J by 7 bases, with 12 bases between the two germline ends. The CDR3 coding sequence is TGTGCCAGCAGGGGGCCGTTAAGTGAAAAACTGTTTTTT. Translating gives CASRGPLSEKLFF.

The gene calls are TRBV15 and TRBJ2-1; 9 bases line up with TRBD2. Germline V gives CDR1 LNHNV, CDR2 YYDKDF (reference sequence). Germline trimming cut 0 bases from V and 0 bases from J; bases unmatched to any gene: 6. CDR3 length equals 18 residues. CDR3 sequence reads: CATSRDPGLAGSYNEQFF. DNA of the CDR3: TGTGCCACCAGCAGAGATCCGGGACTAGCTGGCTCCTACAATGAGCAGTTCTTC.

This chain connects TRBV19 to TRBJ2-1; perhaps TRBD1 as D (5 bases). The length of the CDR3 is 15 residues. The ends were cut back, 5 bases at V and 3 bases at J, with 14 bases in the middle. CDR1 LNHDA and CDR2 SQIVND come from the germline V gene (reference sequence). CDR3 amino acids: CASSFRVNDYNEQFF. The CDR3 nucleotides read TGTGCCAGTAGTTTCAGGGTAAACGACTACAATGAGCAGTTCTTC.

The J gene is TRBJ2-2, the V gene TRBV9; tentative D call: TRBD1 (5 bases). The CDR3 length is 18 residues. Trimming cost V 0 bases and J 1 base, with 16 bases left between them. In germline, CDR1 is SGDLS, CDR2 YYNGEE. The CDR3: CASSVAVGAPRNTGELFF. Here the CDR3 DNA reads TGTGCCAGCAGCGTAGCGGTAGGGGCCCCGCGGAACACCGGGGAGCTGTTTTTT.

This rearrangement joins TRBV10-3 to TRBJ1-1; the match to TRBD1 covers 8 bases. J was trimmed by 2 bases and V by 7 bases; bases with no gene match: 6. Germline lookup yields CDR1 ENHRY and CDR2 SYGVKD. The CDR3 consists of 14 residues. The CDR3 is CAITKDRVNTEAFF. In nucleotides, the CDR3 is TGTGCCATCACCAAGGACAGGGTTAACACTGAAGCTTTCTTT.

V gene TRBV18 combines with J gene TRBJ2-7, with no clear D. V lost 3 bases to trimming and J lost 0 bases, with 21 bases between them. CDR1 is KGHSH, CDR2 LQKENI, per germline. The CDR3 totals 18 residues. The CDR3 sequence: CASSPLNSPGSSSYEQYF. In DNA form, the CDR3 reads TGTGCCAGCTCACCCTTAAACAGCCCAGGATCGAGCTCCTACGAGCAGTACTTC.

The chain recombines TRBV18 with TRBJ1-1; D is uncertain. This CDR3 comprises 12 residues. V gave up 3 bases and J gave up 7 bases, with 9 bases separating them. The germline V gene encodes CDR1 KGHSH and CDR2 LQKENI. CDR3 amino acids: CASSPGGSEAFF. In DNA, the CDR3 is TGTGCCAGCTCACCGGGAGGTAGTGAAGCTTTCTTT.

The gene calls are TRBV12-3 or TRBV12-4 and TRBJ1-1; D might be TRBD1 (5 bases). CDR3 length equals 13 residues. Trimming cost V 3 bases and J 4 bases, with 9 bases left between them. This CDR3 is CASSFDSGTEAFF. The CDR3 DNA follows: TGTGCCAGCAGTTTCGACAGTGGCACTGAAGCTTTCTTT.

The chain is built from TRBV6-6 and TRBJ2-7; TRBD2 agrees at 14 bases. Germline CDR1 MNHNY, CDR2 SVGAGI (reference sequence). The CDR3 spans 17 residues. Trimming cost V 5 bases and J 0 bases; bases outside gene matches: 6. For the CDR3, the DNA is TGTGCCAGCAGTCGACGGACTAGCGGGGGGCTCTCCTACGAGCAGTACTTC. This sequence encodes CASSRRTSGGLSYEQYF.

This clone was counted once. V and J are TRBV5-1 and TRBJ2-1, with D perhaps matching TRBD2 (6 bases). The CDR3 consists of 13 residues. Germline V gene sequence: CDR1 SGHRS, CDR2 YFSETQ. V gave up 7 bases and J gave up 7 bases, with 15 bases separating them. The CDR3 DNA sequence: TGCGCCAGCCTCCGGGACTCGACTAATGAGCAGTTCTTC. Protein product: CASLRDSTNEQFF.

The genes are TRBV13 and TRBJ2-5, with TRBD2 matching 16 bases. The CDR3 is made up of 16 amino acids. V was pared by 4 bases and J by 5 bases, with 4 bases of the junction left unmatched. From germline, CDR1 is PRHDT and CDR2 FYEKMQ (reference sequence). The CDR3 loop is CASSSGLAGGRETQYF. Written as DNA, the CDR3 is TGTGCCAGCAGCTCGGGACTAGCGGGGGGGCGCGAGACCCAGTACTTC.

V usage is TRBV6-5 and J usage is TRBJ1-5; D may be TRBD1 (6 bases). The CDR3 consists of 14 residues. The V end was cut by 4 bases, the J end by 6 bases, with 13 bases between. Germline CDR1 MNHEY, CDR2 SVGAGI. The CDR3 loop is CASSSQGSPQPQHF. The CDR3 DNA is TGTGCCAGCAGTTCCCAGGGGAGTCCTCAGCCCCAGCATTTT.

The chain recombines TRBV5-8 with TRBJ2-1, with D maybe TRBD2 (5 bases). Deletions cut 0 bases from V and 3 bases from J, with 10 bases between. CDR1 is SGHTS, CDR2 YDEGEE, per germline. CDR3 size: 15 residues. The CDR3 DNA sequence: TGTGCCAGCAGCTTGGTCGGGATTTTCTACAATGAGCAGTTCTTC. This sequence encodes CASSLVGIFYNEQFF.